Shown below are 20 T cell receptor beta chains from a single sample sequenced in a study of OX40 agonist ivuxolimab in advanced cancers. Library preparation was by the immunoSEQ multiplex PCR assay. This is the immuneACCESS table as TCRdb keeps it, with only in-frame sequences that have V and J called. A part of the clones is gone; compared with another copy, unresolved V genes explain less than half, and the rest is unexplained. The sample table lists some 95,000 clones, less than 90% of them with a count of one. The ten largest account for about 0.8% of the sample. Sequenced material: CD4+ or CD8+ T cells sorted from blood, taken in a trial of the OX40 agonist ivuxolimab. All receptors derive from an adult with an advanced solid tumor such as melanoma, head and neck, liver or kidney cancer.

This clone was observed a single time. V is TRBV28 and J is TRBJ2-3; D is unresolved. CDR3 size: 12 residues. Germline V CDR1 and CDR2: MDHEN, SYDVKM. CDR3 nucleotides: TGTGCATCAGCATCTAGCACAGATACGCAGTATTTT. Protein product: CASASSTDTQYF.

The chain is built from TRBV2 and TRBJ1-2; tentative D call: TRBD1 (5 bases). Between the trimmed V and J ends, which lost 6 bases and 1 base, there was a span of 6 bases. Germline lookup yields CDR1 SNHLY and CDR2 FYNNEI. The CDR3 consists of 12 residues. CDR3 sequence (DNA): TGTGCCAGCAGGGGGGATAACTATGGCTACACCTTC. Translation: CASRGDNYGYTF.

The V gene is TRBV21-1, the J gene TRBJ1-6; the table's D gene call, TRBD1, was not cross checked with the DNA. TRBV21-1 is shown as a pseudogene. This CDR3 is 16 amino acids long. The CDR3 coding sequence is TGTGCCAGCAGCTTGGCGGGCAGGGGGTTAGATTCACCCCTCCACTTT. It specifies CASSLAGRGLDSPLHF.

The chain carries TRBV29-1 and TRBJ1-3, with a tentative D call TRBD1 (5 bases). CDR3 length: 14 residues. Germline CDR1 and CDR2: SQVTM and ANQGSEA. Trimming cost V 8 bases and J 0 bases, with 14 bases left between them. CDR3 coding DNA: TGCAGCACCGCCGGGACCGACTCTGGAAACACCATATATTTT. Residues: CSTAGTDSGNTIYF.

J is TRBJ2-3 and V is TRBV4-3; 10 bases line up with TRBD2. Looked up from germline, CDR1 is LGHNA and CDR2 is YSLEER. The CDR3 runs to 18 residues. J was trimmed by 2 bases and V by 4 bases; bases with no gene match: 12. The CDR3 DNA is TGCGCCAGCAGCCCCCAACTACGGACTAGCGGTTACACAGATACGCAGTATTTT. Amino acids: CASSPQLRTSGYTDTQYF.

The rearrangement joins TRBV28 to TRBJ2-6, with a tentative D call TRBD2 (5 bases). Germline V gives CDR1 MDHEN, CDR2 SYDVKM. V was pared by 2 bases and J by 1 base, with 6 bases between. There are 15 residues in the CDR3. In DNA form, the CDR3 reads TGTGCCAGCAGTTTAAGAGGGTCTGGGGCCAACGTCCTGACTTTC. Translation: CASSLRGSGANVLTF.

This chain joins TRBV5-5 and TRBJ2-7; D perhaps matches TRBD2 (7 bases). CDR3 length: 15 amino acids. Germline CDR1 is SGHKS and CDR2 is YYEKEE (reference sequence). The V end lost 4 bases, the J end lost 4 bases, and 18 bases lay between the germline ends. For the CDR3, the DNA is TGTGCCAGCAGCCGGGGGGCGGGAGCGAATTACGAGCAGTACTTC. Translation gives CASSRGAGANYEQYF.

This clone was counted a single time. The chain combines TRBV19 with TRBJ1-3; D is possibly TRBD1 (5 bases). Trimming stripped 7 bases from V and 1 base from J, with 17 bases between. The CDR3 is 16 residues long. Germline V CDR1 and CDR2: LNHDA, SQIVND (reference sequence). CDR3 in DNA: TGTGCCAGTACCCTGACAGACCATCCATCTGGAAACACCATATATTTT. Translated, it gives CASTLTDHPSGNTIYF.

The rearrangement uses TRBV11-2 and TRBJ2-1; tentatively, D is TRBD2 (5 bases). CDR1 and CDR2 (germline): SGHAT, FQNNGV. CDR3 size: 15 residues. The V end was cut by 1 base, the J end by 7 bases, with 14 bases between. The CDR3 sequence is CASSLGSGFGNEQFF. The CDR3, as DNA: TGTGCCAGCAGCTTAGGGAGCGGTTTCGGGAATGAGCAGTTCTTC.

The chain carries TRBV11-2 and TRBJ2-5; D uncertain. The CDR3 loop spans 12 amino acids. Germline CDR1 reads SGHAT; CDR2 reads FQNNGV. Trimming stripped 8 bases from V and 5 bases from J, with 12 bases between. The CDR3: CASGRTGETQYF. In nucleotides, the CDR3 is TGTGCCAGCGGTCGGACCGGGGAGACCCAGTACTTC.

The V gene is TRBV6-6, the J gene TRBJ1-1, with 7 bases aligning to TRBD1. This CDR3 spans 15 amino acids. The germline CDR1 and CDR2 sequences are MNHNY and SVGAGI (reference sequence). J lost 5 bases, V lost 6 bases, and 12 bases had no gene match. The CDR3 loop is CASSPKQGRETEAFF. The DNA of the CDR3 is TGTGCCAGCAGCCCCAAACAGGGGAGGGAGACTGAAGCTTTCTTT.

The CDR3: CASSEKQGANYGYTF. DNA of the CDR3: TGTGCCAGCAGTGAGAAACAGGGGGCTAACTATGGCTACACCTTC. This chain links TRBV2 with TRBJ1-2, with 8 bases lining up with TRBD1. Per germline, CDR1 SNHLY and CDR2 FYNNEI. Trimming cost V 3 bases and J 0 bases; bases outside gene matches: 3. This CDR3 spans 15 amino acids. Variable domain in full (rest from reference TRBV2 and TRBJ1-2): EPEVTQTPSHQVTQMGQEVILRCVPISNHLYFYWYRQILGQKVEFLVSFYNNEISEKSEIFDDQFSVERPDGSNFTLKIRSTKLEDSAMYFCASSEKQGANYGYTFGSGTRLTVV.

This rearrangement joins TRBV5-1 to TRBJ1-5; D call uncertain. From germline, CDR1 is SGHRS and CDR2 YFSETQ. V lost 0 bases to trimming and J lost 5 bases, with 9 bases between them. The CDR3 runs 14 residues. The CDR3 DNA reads TGCGCCAGCAGCTTGGATCCGAGGGATCAGCCCCAGCATTTT. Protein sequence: CASSLDPRDQPQHF.

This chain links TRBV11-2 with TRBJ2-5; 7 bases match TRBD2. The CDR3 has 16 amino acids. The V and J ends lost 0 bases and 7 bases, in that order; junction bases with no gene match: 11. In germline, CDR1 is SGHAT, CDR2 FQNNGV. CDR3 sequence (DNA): TGTGCCAGCAGCTTAGATTCTTGGCGGGAGACCGGGACCCAGTACTTC. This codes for CASSLDSWRETGTQYF.

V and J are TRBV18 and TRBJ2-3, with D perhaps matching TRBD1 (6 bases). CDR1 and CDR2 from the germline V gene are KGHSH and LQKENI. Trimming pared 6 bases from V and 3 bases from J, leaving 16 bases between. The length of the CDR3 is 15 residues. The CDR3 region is CASSLNRGGTDTQYF. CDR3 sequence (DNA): TGTGCCAGCTCCCTCAACAGAGGGGGAACAGATACGCAGTATTTT. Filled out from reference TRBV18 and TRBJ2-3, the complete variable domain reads NAGVMQNPRHLVRRRGQEARLRCSPMKGHSHVYWYRQLPEEGLKFMVYLQKENIIDESGMPKERFSAEFPKEGPSILRIQQVVRGDSAAYFCASSLNRGGTDTQYFGPGTRLTVL.

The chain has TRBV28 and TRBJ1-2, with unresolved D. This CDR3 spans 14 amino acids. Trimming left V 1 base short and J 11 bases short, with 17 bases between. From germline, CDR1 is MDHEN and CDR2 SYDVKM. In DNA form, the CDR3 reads TGTGCCAGCAGTTTATTCTCGGACCTCGGAGGTTACACCTTC. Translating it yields CASSLFSDLGGYTF.

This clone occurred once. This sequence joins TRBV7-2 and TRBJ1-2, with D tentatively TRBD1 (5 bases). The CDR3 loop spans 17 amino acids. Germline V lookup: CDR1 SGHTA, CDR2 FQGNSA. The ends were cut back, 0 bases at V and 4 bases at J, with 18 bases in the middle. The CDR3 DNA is TGTGCCAGCAGCTTAGCAAGCGCGCGGACATTCGGCTATGGCTACACCTTC. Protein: CASSLASARTFGYGYTF. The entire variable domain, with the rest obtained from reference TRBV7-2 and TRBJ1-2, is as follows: GAGVSQSPSNKVTEKGKDVELRCDPISGHTALYWYRQSLGQGLEFLIYFQGNSAPDKSGLPSDRFSAERTGGSVSTLTIQRTQQEDSAVYLCASSLASARTFGYGYTFGSGTRLTVV.

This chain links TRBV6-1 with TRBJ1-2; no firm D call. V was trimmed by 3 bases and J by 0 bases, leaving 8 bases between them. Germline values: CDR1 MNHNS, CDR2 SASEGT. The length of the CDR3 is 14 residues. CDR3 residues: CASSEGSTNYGYTF. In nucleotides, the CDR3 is TGTGCCAGCAGTGAGGGAAGCACTAACTATGGCTACACCTTC.

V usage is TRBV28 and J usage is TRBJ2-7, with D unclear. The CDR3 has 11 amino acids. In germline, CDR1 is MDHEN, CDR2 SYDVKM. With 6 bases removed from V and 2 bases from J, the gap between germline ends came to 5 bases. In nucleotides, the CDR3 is TGTGCCAGCAGCCCCGCCTACGAGCAGTACTTC. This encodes CASSPAYEQYF.

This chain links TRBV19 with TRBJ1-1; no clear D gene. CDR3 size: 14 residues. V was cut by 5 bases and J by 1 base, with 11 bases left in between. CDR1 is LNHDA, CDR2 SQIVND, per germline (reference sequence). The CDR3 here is CASSPPRQNTEAFF. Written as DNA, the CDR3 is TGTGCCAGTAGTCCCCCCAGACAGAACACTGAAGCTTTCTTT.